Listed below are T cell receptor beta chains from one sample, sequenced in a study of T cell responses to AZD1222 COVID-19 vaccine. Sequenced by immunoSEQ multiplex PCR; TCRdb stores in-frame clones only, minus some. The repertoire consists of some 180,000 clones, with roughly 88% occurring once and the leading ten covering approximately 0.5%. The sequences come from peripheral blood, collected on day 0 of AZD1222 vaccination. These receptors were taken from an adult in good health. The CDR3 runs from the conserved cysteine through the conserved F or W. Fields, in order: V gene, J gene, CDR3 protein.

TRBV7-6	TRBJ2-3	CASSLVQRADTQYF
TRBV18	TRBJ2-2	CASSEDRANTGELFF
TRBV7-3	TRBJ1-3	CASSLGPGNTIYF
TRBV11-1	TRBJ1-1	CASSRRPSTSTEAFF
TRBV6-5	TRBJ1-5	CASKERGGNQPQHF
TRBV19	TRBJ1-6	CASSIKMTGDYNSPLHF
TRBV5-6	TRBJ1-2	CASSVGTGLRDNYGYTF
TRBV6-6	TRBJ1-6	CASSLGSGTYNSPLHF
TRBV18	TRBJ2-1	CASSPPSSYNEQFF
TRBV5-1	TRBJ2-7	CASSPPLQREGHHLSYEQYF
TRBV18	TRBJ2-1	CASSPPRQTIRNEQFF
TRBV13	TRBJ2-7	CASSLRREGRHEQYF
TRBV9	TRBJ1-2	CASSPGGHYGYTF
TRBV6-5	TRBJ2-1	CASSNRFYEGLEQFF
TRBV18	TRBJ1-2	CASSPGAHSFNYGYTF
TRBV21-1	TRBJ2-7	CASSKVPTGTAYEQYF
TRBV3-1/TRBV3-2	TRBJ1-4	CASSQRGTERQEKLFF
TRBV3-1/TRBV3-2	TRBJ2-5	CASSPWDRGQETQYF
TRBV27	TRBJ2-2	CASSFVGGVTGELFF
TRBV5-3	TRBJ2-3	CARSLYVDSHRTDTQYF
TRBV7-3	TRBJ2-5	CASSLMAGGGETQYF
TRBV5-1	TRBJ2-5	CASSLGDLQETQYF
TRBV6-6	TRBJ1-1	CASSTGERDTEAFF
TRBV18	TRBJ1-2	CASSDQGASGYTF